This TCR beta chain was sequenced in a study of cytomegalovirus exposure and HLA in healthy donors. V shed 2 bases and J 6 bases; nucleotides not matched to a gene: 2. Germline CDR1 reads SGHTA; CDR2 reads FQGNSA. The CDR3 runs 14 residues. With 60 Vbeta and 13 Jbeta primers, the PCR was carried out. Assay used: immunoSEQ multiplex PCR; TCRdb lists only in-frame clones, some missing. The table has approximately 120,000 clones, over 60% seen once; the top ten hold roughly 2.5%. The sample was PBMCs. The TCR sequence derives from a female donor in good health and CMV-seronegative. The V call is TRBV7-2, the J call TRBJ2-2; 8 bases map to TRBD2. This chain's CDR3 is CASSLSGLAGELFF. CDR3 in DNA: TGTGCCAGCAGCTTATCGGGACTAGCCGGGGAGCTGTTTTTT.